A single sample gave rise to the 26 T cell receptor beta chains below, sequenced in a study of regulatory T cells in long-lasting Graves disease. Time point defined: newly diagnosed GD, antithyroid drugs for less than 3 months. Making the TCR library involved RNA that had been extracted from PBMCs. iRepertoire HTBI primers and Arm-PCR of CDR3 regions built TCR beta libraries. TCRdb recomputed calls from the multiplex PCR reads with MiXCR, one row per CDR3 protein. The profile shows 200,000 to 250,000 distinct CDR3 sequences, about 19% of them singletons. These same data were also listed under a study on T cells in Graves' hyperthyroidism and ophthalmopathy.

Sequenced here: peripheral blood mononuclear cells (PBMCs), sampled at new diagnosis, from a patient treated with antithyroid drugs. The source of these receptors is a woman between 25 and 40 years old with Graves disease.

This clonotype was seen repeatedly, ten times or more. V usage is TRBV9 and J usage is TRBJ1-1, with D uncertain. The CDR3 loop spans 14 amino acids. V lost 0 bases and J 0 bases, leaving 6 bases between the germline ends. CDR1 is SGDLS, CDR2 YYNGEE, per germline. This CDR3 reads CASSVGVMNTEAFF. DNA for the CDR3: TGTGCCAGCAGCGTAGGAGTAATGAACACTGAAGCTTTCTTT.

CDR3 bases: TGTGCCAGCAGCCTACCTAGAGACGGGAGGAGCTCCTACAATGAGCAGTTCTTC. This gives the protein CASSLPRDGRSSYNEQFF. This sequence joins TRBV7-8 and TRBJ2-1; 7 nucleotides match TRBD2. The CDR3 is 18 amino acids. The J segment lost 0 bases and the V segment lost 5 bases, leaving 13 bases of the junction unmatched. Germline CDR1 is SGHVS and CDR2 is FQNEAQ. The full variable domain, its missing parts supplied by reference TRBV7-8 and TRBJ2-1, is GAGVSQSPRYKVAKRGQDVALRCDPISGHVSLFWYQQALGQGPEFLTYFQNEAQLDKSGLPSDRFFAERPEGSVSTLKIQRTQQEDSAVYLCASSLPRDGRSSYNEQFFGPGTRLTVL.

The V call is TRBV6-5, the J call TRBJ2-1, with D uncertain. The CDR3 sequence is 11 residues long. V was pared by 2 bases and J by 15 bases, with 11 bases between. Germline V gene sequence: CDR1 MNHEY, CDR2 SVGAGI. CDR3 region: CASSYRGLWFF. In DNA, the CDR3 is TGTGCCAGCAGTTACCGTGGGCTCTGGTTCTTC.

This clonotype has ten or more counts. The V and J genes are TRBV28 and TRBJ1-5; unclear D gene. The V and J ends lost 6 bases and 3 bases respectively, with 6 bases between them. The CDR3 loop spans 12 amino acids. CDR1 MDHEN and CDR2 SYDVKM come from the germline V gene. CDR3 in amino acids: CASRRNNQPQHF. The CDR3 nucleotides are TGTGCCAGCAGGCGGAACAATCAGCCCCAGCATTTT.

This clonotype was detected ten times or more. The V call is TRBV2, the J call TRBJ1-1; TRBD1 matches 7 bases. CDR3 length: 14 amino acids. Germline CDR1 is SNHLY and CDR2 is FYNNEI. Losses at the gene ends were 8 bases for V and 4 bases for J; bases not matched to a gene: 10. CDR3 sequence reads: CASGRQGSGTEAFF. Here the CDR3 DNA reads TGTGCCAGCGGCAGACAGGGCTCGGGCACTGAAGCTTTCTTT. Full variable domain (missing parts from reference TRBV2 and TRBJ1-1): EPEVTQTPSHQVTQMGQEVILRCVPISNHLYFYWYRQILGQKVEFLVSFYNNEISEKSEIFDDQFSVERPDGSNFTLKIRSTKLEDSAMYFCASGRQGSGTEAFFGQGTRLTVV.

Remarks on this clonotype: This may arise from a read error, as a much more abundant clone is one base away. The chain's CDR3 is CATWKEGGYAF. As DNA, the CDR3 is TGTGCCACTTGGAAGGAAGGTGGCTACGCCTTC. The chain carries TRBV24-1 and TRBJ1-2; D is undetermined. Germline V gives CDR1 KGHDR, CDR2 SFDVKD. The CDR3 is 11 residues long.

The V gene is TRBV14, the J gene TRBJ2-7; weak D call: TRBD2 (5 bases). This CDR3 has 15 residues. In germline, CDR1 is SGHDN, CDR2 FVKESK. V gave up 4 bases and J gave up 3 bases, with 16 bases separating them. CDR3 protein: CASSPLGTENYEQYF. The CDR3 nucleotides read TGTGCCAGCAGCCCACTAGGAACGGAGAACTACGAGCAGTACTTC.

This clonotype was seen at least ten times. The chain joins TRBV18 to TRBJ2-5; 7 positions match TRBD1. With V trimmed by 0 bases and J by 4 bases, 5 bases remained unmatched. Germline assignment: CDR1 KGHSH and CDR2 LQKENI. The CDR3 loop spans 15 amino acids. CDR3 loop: CASSPPPGGGETQYF. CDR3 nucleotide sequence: TGTGCCAGCTCACCACCGCCAGGGGGTGGAGAGACCCAGTACTTC.

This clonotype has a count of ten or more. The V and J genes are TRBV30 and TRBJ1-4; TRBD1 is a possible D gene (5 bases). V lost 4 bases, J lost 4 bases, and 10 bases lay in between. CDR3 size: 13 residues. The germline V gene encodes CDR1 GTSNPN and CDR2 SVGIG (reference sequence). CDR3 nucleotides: TGTGCCTGGACCGACAGTTTTAATGAAAAACTGTTTTTT. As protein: CAWTDSFNEKLFF.

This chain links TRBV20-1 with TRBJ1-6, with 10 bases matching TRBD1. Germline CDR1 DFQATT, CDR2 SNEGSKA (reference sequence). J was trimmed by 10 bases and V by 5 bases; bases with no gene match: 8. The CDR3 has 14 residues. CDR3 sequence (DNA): TGCAGTGCTTGGGACAGGGGTGGACGCTCACCCCTCCACTTT. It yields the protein CSAWDRGGRSPLHF.

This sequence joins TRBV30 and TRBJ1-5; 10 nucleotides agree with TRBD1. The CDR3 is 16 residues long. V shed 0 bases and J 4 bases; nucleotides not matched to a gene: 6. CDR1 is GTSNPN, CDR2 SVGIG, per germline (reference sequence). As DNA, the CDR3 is TGTGCCTGGAGTGTAGGCCGGACAGGGGGTAATCAGCCCCAGCATTTT. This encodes CAWSVGRTGGNQPQHF. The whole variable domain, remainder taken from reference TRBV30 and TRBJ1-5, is SQTIHQWPATLVQPVGSPLSLECTVEGTSNPNLYWYRQAAGRGLQLLFYSVGIGQISSEVPQNLSASRPQDRQFILSSKKLLLSDSGFYLCAWSVGRTGGNQPQHFGDGTRLSIL.

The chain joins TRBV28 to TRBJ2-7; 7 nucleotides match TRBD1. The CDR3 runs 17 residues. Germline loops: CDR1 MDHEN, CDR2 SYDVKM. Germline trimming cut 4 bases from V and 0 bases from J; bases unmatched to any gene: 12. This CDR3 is CASSSQGEAGGSYEQYF. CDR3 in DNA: TGTGCCAGCAGTTCCCAGGGAGAGGCAGGGGGCTCCTACGAGCAGTACTTC.

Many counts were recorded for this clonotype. This CDR3 is CASSPNPSRGEKLFF. Written as DNA, the CDR3 is TGTGCCAGCAGCCCCAACCCGAGTCGGGGTGAAAAACTGTTTTTT. The gene calls are TRBV7-2 and TRBJ1-4; unclear D gene. There are 15 residues in the CDR3. The germline V and J ends were trimmed by 5 bases and 7 bases, with 17 bases remaining between them. CDR1 is SGHTA and CDR2 is FQGNSA in the germline V gene.

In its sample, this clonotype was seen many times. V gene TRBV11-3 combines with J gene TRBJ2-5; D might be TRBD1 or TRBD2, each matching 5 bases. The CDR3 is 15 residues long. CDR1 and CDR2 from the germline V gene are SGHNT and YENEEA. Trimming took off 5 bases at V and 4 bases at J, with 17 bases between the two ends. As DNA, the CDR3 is TGTGCCAGCAGCCACGGGACGGACAAGGGAGAGACCCAGTACTTC. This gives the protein CASSHGTDKGETQYF.

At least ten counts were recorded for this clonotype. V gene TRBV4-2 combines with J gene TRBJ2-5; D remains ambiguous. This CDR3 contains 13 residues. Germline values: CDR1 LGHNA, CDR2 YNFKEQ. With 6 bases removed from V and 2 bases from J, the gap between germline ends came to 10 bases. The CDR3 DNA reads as TGTGCCAGCAGTCCAGAGGTACAAGAGACCCAGTACTTC. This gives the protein CASSPEVQETQYF.

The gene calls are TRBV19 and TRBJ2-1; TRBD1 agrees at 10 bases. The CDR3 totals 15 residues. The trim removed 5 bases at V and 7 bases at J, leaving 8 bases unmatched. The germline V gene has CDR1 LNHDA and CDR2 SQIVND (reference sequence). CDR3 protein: CASSYLDRGMNEQFF. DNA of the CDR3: TGTGCCAGTAGTTACCTGGACAGGGGGATGAATGAGCAGTTCTTC.

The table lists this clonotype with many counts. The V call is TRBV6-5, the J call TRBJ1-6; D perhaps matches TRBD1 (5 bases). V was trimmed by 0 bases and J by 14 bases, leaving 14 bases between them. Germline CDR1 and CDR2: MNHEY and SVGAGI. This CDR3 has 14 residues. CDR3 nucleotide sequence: TGTGCCAGCAGTTACTCGCAAGGGGCAAGGGCCCTCCACTTT. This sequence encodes CASSYSQGARALHF.

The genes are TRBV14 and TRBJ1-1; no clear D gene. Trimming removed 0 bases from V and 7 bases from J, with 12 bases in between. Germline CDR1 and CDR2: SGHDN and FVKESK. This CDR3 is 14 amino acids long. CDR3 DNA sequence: TGTGCCAGCAGCCAAGAAGGACGGCGCGGTGAAGCTTTCTTT. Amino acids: CASSQEGRRGEAFF.

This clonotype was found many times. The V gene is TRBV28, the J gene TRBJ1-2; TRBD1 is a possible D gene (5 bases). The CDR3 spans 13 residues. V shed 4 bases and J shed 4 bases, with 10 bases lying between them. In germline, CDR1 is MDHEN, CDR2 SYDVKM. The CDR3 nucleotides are TGTGCCAGCAGTTCGACAGAAAGCTATGGCTACACCTTC. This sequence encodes CASSSTESYGYTF.

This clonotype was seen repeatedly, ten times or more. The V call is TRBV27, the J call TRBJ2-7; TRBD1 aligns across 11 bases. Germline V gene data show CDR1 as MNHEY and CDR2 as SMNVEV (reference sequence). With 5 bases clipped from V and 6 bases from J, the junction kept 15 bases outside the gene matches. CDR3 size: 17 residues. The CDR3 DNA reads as TGTGCCAGCAGTGCGGACAGGGGGCGAATCGAAGACTCCGAGCAGTACTTC. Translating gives CASSADRGRIEDSEQYF.

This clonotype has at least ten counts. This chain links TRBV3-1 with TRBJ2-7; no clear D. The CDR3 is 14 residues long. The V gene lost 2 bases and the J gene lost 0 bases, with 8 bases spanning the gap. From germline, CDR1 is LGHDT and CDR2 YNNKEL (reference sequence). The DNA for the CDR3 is TGTGCCAGCAGCCAACGGGCCAGCTCCTACGAGCAGTACTTC. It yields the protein CASSQRASSYEQYF.

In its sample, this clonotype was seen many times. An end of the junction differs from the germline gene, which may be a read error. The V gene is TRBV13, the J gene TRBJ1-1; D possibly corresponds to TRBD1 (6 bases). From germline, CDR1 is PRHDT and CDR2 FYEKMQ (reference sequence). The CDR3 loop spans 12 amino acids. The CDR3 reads CQSRGMNTEAFF. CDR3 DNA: TGCCAATCCAGGGGAATGAACACTGAAGCTTTCTTT.

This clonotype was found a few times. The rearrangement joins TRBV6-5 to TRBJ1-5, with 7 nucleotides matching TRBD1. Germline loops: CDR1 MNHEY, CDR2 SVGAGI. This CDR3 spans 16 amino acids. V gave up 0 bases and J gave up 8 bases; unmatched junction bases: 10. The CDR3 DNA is TGTGCCAGCAGTTACTCGAAGGGGGCAGGGGGGGAGCCCCAGCATTTT. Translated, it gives CASSYSKGAGGEPQHF.

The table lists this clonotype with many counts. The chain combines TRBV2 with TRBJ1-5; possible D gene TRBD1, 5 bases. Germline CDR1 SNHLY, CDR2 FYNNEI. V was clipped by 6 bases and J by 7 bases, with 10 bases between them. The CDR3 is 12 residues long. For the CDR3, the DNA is TGTGCCAGCAGCCAGGGTACCCAGCCCCAGCATTTT. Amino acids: CASSQGTQPQHF.

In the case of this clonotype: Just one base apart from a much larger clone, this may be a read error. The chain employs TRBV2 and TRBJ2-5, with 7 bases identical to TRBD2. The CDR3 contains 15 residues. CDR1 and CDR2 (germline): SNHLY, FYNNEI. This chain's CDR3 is CAGSEARGEWETQYF. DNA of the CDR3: TGTGCCGGCAGTGAAGCTCGGGGGGAGTGGGAGACCCAGTACTTC.

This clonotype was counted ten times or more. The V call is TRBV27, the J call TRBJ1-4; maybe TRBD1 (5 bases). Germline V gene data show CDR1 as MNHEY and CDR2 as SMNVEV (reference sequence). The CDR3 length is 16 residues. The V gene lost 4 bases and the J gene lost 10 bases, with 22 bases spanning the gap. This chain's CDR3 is CASSSFGGGGRRKLFF. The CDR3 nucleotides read TGTGCCAGCAGTTCCTTTGGGGGGGGAGGGAGGAGAAAACTGTTTTTT.